This T cell receptor (beta chain) was sequenced during a study of T cells in narcolepsy. The CDR3 sequence is 15 residues long. The junction had 3 bases not matched to a gene; V was cut back by 8 bases and J by 2 bases. Germline values: CDR1 ENHRY, CDR2 SYGVKD. The assay was immunoSEQ multiplex PCR, and TCRdb's table has in-frame clones only and misses some. The sample holds about 33,000 clones, roughly 88% seen once. The sample taken for sequencing was CD45RA- memory CD4+ T cells from PBMCs. This clonotype originated in a human donor with narcolepsy. This chain uses TRBV10-3 with TRBJ2-1, with TRBD2 matching over 13 bases. CDR3 sequence reads: CAIAGTSGTYNEQFF. The CDR3 DNA reads TGTGCCATCGCCGGGACTAGCGGGACCTACAATGAGCAGTTCTTC.